The 21 T cell receptor beta chains reported below all come from one sample, sequenced in a study of blood T cell repertoires in COVID-19 (dated by TCRdb to the early 2020s). Receptor libraries were prepared by the immunoSEQ multiplex PCR assay. Here the immuneACCESS table is served through TCRdb, limited to in-frame sequences with V and J called. Missing clones are a known gap in these copies; in checked studies unresolved V genes cover under half, and the rest lacks a known reason. Across this sample there are about 87,000 clones, with around 86% seen only once. Around 5% of the sample is taken by the ten largest. Sequencing was carried out using peripheral blood. These receptors originate from a woman over 75 with acute or convalescent COVID-19.

This clone was found a few times. This CDR3 reads CASSLGGPGTQPQHF. The CDR3 DNA is TGTGCCAGCAGCCTGGGAGGCCCAGGGACGCAGCCCCAGCATTTT. The V call is TRBV6-5, the J call TRBJ1-5, with a tentative D call TRBD1 (5 bases). The CDR3 spans 15 residues. Germline CDR1 reads MNHEY; CDR2 reads SVGAGI. Deletions cut 6 bases from V and 7 bases from J, with 19 bases between.

A single count supports this clone. The rearrangement links TRBV4-1 to TRBJ2-3; D not certain. Germline values: CDR1 MGHRA, CDR2 YSYEKL. This CDR3 has 15 amino acids. V was trimmed by 0 bases and J by 1 base, leaving 8 bases between them. The CDR3 DNA follows: TGCGCCAGCAGCCAAGATCTGAGCGGCACAGATACGCAGTATTTT. This translates into CASSQDLSGTDTQYF.

The chain carries TRBV11-1 and TRBJ2-2, with 10 bases aligning to TRBD1. Germline trimming cut 3 bases from V and 9 bases from J; bases unmatched to any gene: 4. This CDR3 region has 14 residues. In germline, CDR1 is SGHAT, CDR2 FQDESV (reference sequence). CDR3 bases: TGTGCCAGCAGCTTGGACAGGGGGTTTAGGGAGCTGTTTTTT. This encodes CASSLDRGFRELFF.

The chain carries TRBV27 and TRBJ1-1; possibly TRBD1 for D (5 bases). The CDR3 contains 12 residues. With 5 bases removed from V and 7 bases from J, the gap between germline ends came to 11 bases. Looked up from germline, CDR1 is MNHEY and CDR2 is SMNVEV (reference sequence). This chain's CDR3 is CASSPPGGEAFF. Written as DNA, the CDR3 is TGTGCCAGCAGTCCCCCGGGGGGTGAAGCTTTCTTT.

V usage is TRBV7-9 and J usage is TRBJ2-1; tentatively, D is TRBD2 (5 bases). The CDR3 covers 13 residues. Trimming pared 5 bases from V and 1 base from J, leaving 6 bases between. Germline V lookup: CDR1 SEHNR, CDR2 FQNEAQ (reference sequence). Here the CDR3 reads CASSGGSYNEQFF. As DNA, the CDR3 is TGTGCCAGCAGCGGAGGTTCCTACAATGAGCAGTTCTTC.

The rearrangement joins TRBV6-1 to TRBJ1-5; D remains unclear. V lost 1 base and J 12 bases, leaving 16 bases between the germline ends. Germline V gives CDR1 MNHNS, CDR2 SASEGT. There are 14 residues in the CDR3. The CDR3 reads CASSEVAPPQRQHF. The CDR3 region has the DNA TGTGCCAGCAGTGAAGTGGCCCCCCCTCAACGCCAGCATTTT.

CDR3 nucleotides: TGTGCCAGCAGTGATTCAAGACTTGGGTCTGGGAACACTGAAGCTTTCTTT. Translation gives CASSDSRLGSGNTEAFF. This sequence joins TRBV6-1 and TRBJ1-1, with D uncertain. Germline values: CDR1 MNHNS, CDR2 SASEGT. V was cut by 3 bases and J by 1 base, with 18 bases left in between. This CDR3 spans 17 amino acids.

The rearrangement links TRBV19 to TRBJ2-3; 12 bases line up with TRBD2. V dropped 4 bases and J dropped 5; count of bases not matched to a gene: 7. This CDR3 contains 16 residues. CDR1 is LNHDA, CDR2 SQIVND, per germline (reference sequence). Here the CDR3 DNA reads TGTGCCAGTAGTACCCGGACTAGCGGGAATGTAGATACGCAGTATTTT. Translation gives CASSTRTSGNVDTQYF. Drawing the rest from reference TRBV19 and TRBJ2-3, the complete variable domain is DGGITQSPKYLFRKEGQNVTLSCEQNLNHDAMYWYRQDPGQGLRLIYYSQIVNDFQKGDIAEGYSVSREKKESFPLTVTSAQKNPTAFYLCASSTRTSGNVDTQYFGPGTRLTVL.

The chain combines TRBV5-3 with TRBJ1-5, with TRBD1 identical over 10 bases. TRBV5-3 is marked as an open reading frame, function uncertain. Unmatched junction bases numbered 10, after V lost 3 bases and J lost 4 bases. The CDR3 has 17 amino acids. The CDR3 DNA is TGTGCCAGAAGCTCCACACTCCGGACAGGGGGGAATCAGCCCCAGCATTTT. It specifies CARSSTLRTGGNQPQHF.

The rearrangement uses TRBV30 and TRBJ1-4; D not certain. V was clipped by 4 bases and J by 8 bases, with 14 bases between them. The length of the CDR3 is 13 residues. Germline CDR1 GTSNPN, CDR2 SVGIG (reference sequence). The CDR3 sequence is CAWMVRGVEKLFF. The CDR3 nucleotides are TGTGCCTGGATGGTACGGGGAGTGGAAAAACTGTTTTTT.

V and J are TRBV19 and TRBJ2-2, with D hard to call. The CDR3 contains 11 residues. Germline V gives CDR1 LNHDA, CDR2 SQIVND (reference sequence). The V gene lost 5 bases and the J gene lost 5 bases, with 3 bases spanning the gap. The CDR3 nucleotides read TGTGCCAGTAGTTCAACCGGGGAGCTGTTTTTT. Its protein is CASSSTGELFF. Combining the CDR3 with reference TRBV19 and TRBJ2-2 gives the whole variable domain DGGITQSPKYLFRKEGQNVTLSCEQNLNHDAMYWYRQDPGQGLRLIYYSQIVNDFQKGDIAEGYSVSREKKESFPLTVTSAQKNPTAFYLCASSSTGELFFGEGSRLTVL.

The V gene is TRBV5-6, the J gene TRBJ1-1; D is unclear. Germline V gives CDR1 SGHDT, CDR2 YYEEEE. The CDR3 is made up of 15 amino acids. Trimming cost V 4 bases and J 4 bases, with 17 bases left between them. CDR3 nucleotides: TGTGCCAGCAGCCCCCTCCGTAGGGAGGGCACTGAAGCTTTCTTT. Its protein product is CASSPLRREGTEAFF.

This sequence joins TRBV7-8 and TRBJ2-1; 9 bases map to TRBD1. Germline V gives CDR1 SGHVS, CDR2 FQNEAQ. With 5 bases clipped from V and 4 bases from J, the junction kept 6 bases outside the gene matches. The CDR3 runs 15 residues. CDR3 in amino acids: CASSAQGALYNEQFF. The CDR3 DNA is TGTGCCAGCAGCGCACAGGGGGCTCTTTACAATGAGCAGTTCTTC.

Only a few counts were recorded for this clone. The chain is built from TRBV15 and TRBJ1-2; 8 positions match TRBD1. The V segment lost 0 bases and the J segment 4 bases; nucleotides outside the gene matches: 4. The CDR3 totals 15 residues. CDR1 LNHNV and CDR2 YYDKDF come from the germline V gene (reference sequence). This chain's CDR3 is CATSRDDRGSYGYTF. For the CDR3, the DNA is TGTGCCACCAGCAGAGATGACAGGGGAAGCTATGGCTACACCTTC.

This chain connects TRBV7-2 to TRBJ2-5, with 10 bases that match TRBD2. CDR3 size: 16 residues. The V gene end was trimmed by 5 bases and the J gene end by 7 bases; junction bases not matched to a gene: 13. The germline gives CDR1 SGHTA, CDR2 FQGNSA. CDR3 residues: CASSPRGASGGGTQYF. The CDR3 nucleotides are TGTGCCAGCAGCCCACGGGGGGCTAGCGGGGGCGGGACCCAGTACTTC. Full variable domain (remainder filled in from reference TRBV7-2 and TRBJ2-5): GAGVSQSPSNKVTEKGKDVELRCDPISGHTALYWYRQSLGQGLEFLIYFQGNSAPDKSGLPSDRFSAERTGGSVSTLTIQRTQQEDSAVYLCASSPRGASGGGTQYFGPGTRLLVL.

This rearrangement joins TRBV18 to TRBJ2-7, with TRBD1 matching 9 bases. The CDR3 spans 16 residues. With V trimmed by 0 bases and J by 3 bases, 6 bases remained unmatched. Germline CDR1 and CDR2: KGHSH and LQKENI. The CDR3 is CASSPPQGQGSYEQYF. The CDR3 DNA reads as TGTGCCAGCTCACCACCTCAGGGACAGGGTAGCTACGAGCAGTACTTC.

The V and J genes are TRBV5-6 and TRBJ2-1; D may be TRBD2 (6 bases). There are 16 residues in the CDR3. CDR1 is SGHDT, CDR2 YYEEEE, per germline. V gave up 4 bases and J gave up 9 bases, with 23 bases separating them. The CDR3 region has the DNA TGTGCCAGCAGCCCAGGGAGGAAAGCTTCGGGGCTTGAGCAGTTCTTC. Translating it yields CASSPGRKASGLEQFF.

The chain couples TRBV2 to TRBJ1-3; D is unresolved. Germline values: CDR1 SNHLY, CDR2 FYNNEI. Deletions cut 6 bases from V and 1 base from J, with 13 bases between. CDR3 length equals 15 residues. CDR3 DNA: TGTGCCAGCAGCAAAATTCAGGCTTCTGGAAACACCATATATTTT. It specifies CASSKIQASGNTIYF.

J is TRBJ2-7 and V is TRBV6-2 or TRBV6-3, with a weak D call TRBD1 (6 bases). The germline gives CDR1 MNHEY, CDR2 SVGEGT. Trimming shortened V by 6 bases and J by 5 bases, and 20 bases separated the two germline ends. The CDR3 is 15 residues long. This CDR3 reads CASSRLVSGADEQYF. The CDR3 region has the DNA TGTGCCAGCAGCCGCCTCGTTTCAGGGGCTGACGAGCAGTACTTC.

The chain employs TRBV19 and TRBJ2-1, with 14 bases matching TRBD2. This CDR3 has 18 amino acids. Germline assignment: CDR1 LNHDA and CDR2 SQIVND (reference sequence). The junction had 10 bases not matched to a gene; V was cut back by 5 bases and J by 4 bases. DNA for the CDR3: TGTGCCAGTAGTGTGGGTGGACTAGCGGGGGGAAAATACAATGAGCAGTTCTTC. As protein: CASSVGGLAGGKYNEQFF. Based on the CDR3 plus reference TRBV19 and TRBJ2-1, the full variable domain is DGGITQSPKYLFRKEGQNVTLSCEQNLNHDAMYWYRQDPGQGLRLIYYSQIVNDFQKGDIAEGYSVSREKKESFPLTVTSAQKNPTAFYLCASSVGGLAGGKYNEQFFGPGTRLTVL.

J is TRBJ1-2 and V is TRBV6-1; D possibly corresponds to TRBD1 (5 bases). Trimming took 3 bases from V and 7 from J, leaving 9 bases between them. Germline V gene lookup returns CDR1 MNHNS and CDR2 SASEGT. There are 12 residues in the CDR3. CDR3 region: CASSDGAGGYTF. The CDR3 region has the DNA TGTGCCAGCAGTGATGGGGCAGGTGGCTACACCTTC.